This T cell receptor beta chain was observed in a study of technical replicates of blood from several donors. CDR1 and CDR2 (germline): SGHRS, YFSETQ. The CDR3 length is 14 residues. Trimming removed 1 base at V and 10 bases at J, with 12 bases between. The method was immunoSEQ multiplex PCR; TCRdb's version includes in-frame clones alone and lacks a portion of them. The sample holds fewer than 75,000 clones; roughly 90% are singletons and the top ten take approximately 4.4%. The receptor was isolated from a human donor in good health. Some clones in this sample may be carry-over from other donors' samples. V gene TRBV5-1 combines with J gene TRBJ1-6; D possibly corresponds to TRBD1 (6 bases). The specimen sequenced was PBMCs. The CDR3 reads CASSLQGSDSPLHF. The CDR3 coding sequence is TGCGCCAGCAGCTTGCAGGGGTCGGACTCACCCCTCCACTTT. The full variable domain, rest sourced from reference TRBV5-1 and TRBJ1-6, is KAGVTQTPRYLIKTRGQQVTLSCSPISGHRSVSWYQQTPGQGLQFLFEYFSETQRNKGNFPGRFSGRQFSNSRSEMNVSTLELGDSALYLCASSLQGSDSPLHFGNGTRLTVT.